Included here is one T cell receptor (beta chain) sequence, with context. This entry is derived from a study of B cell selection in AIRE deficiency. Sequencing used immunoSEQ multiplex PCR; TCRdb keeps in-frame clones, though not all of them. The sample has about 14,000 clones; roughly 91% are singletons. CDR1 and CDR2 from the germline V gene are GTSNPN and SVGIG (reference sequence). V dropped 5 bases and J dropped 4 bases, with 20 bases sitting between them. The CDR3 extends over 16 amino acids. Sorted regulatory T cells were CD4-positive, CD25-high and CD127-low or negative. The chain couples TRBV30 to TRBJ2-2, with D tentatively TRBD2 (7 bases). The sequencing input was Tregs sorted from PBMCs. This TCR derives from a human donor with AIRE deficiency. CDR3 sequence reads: CAWRPRGAQGTGELFF. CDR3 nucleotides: TGTGCCTGGCGGCCACGGGGGGCGCAGGGCACCGGGGAGCTGTTTTTT.